The subject of this entry is one T cell receptor (beta chain). The antigen remains unidentified. Patients' urothelial carcinoma was locally advanced or metastatic. Data came from immunoSEQ multiplex PCR; TCRdb stores just in-frame clones and leaves some out. The sample records about 88,000 clones, more than 85% being singletons. This CDR3 spans 15 amino acids. Germline V CDR1 and CDR2: KGHSH, LQKENI. The V gene lost 3 bases and the J gene lost 4 bases, with 13 bases spanning the gap. This specimen belongs to a study of PD-L1 blockade in urothelial cancer. Study at large: Male sex and bladder-origin urothelial cancer were recorded for about 90% of the 29 patients. Between 0 and 3 prior chemotherapy regimens had been given to patients.

Study outcomes and limitations: Durable benefit accompanied greater 3-week expansion of tumor-associated blood clones.

Material: PBMCs, obtained around atezolizumab (anti-PD-L1) treatment. The V call is TRBV18, the J call TRBJ1-5; D call uncertain. This sequence was found in a man aged 60 to 75 with urothelial cancer. For the CDR3, the DNA is TGTGCCAGCTCACCGAACGGACGGGGTAATCAGCCCCAGCATTTT. This codes for CASSPNGRGNQPQHF.